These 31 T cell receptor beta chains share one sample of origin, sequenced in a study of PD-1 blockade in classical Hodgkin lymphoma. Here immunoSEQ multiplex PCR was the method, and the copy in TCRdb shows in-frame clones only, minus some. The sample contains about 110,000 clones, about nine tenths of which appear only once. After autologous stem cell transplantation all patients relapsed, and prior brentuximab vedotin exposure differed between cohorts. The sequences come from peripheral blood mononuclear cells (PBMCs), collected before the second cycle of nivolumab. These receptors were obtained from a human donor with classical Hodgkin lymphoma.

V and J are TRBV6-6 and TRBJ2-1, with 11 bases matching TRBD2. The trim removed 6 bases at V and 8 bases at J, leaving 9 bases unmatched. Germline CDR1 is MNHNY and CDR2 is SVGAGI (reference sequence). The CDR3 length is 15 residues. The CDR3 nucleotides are TGTGCCAGCAGAGCTAGCGGGAGGATTGGCGATGAGCAGTTCTTC. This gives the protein CASRASGRIGDEQFF.

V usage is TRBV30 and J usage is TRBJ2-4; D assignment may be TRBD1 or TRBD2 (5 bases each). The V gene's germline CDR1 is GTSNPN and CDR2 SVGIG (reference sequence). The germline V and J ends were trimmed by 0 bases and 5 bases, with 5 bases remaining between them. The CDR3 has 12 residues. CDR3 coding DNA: TGTGCCTGGAGTGTGGGGGAAAACATTCAGTACTTC. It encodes CAWSVGENIQYF.

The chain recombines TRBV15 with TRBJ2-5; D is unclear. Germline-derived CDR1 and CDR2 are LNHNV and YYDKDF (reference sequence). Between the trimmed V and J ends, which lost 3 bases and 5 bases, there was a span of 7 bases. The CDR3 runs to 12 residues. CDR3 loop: CATSRGSETQYF. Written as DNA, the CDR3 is TGTGCCACCAGCAGGGGATCCGAGACCCAGTACTTC.

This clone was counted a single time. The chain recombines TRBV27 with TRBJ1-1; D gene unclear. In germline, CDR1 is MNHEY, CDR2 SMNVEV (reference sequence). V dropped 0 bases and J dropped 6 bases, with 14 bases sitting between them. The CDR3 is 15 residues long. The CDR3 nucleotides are TGTGCCAGCAGTTTATCACCCATCGGCAGCTCTGAAGCTTTCTTT. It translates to CASSLSPIGSSEAFF.

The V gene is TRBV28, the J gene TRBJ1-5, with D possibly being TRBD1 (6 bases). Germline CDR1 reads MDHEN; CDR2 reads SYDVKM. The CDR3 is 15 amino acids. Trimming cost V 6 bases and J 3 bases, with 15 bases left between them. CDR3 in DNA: TGTGCCAGCAGGATTCGGGGGCTGGCCAATCAGCCCCAGCATTTT. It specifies CASRIRGLANQPQHF.

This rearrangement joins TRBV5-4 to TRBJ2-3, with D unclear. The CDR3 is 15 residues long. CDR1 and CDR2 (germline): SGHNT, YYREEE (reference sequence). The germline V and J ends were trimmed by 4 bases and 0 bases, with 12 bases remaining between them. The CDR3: CASSRWATSTDTQYF. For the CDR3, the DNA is TGTGCCAGCAGCCGGTGGGCTACCAGCACAGATACGCAGTATTTT.

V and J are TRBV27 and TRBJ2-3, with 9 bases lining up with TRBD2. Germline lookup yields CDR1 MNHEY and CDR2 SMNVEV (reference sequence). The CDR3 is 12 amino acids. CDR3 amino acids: CCSGRLADTQYF. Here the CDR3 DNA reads TGTTGTAGCGGGAGACTCGCAGATACGCAGTATTTT.

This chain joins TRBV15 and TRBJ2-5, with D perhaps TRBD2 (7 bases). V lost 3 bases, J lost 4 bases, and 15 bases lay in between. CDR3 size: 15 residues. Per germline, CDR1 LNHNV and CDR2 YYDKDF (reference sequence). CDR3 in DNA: TGTGCCACCAGCAGCGGCGGGGGCCTGGGAGAGACCCAGTACTTC. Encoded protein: CATSSGGGLGETQYF.

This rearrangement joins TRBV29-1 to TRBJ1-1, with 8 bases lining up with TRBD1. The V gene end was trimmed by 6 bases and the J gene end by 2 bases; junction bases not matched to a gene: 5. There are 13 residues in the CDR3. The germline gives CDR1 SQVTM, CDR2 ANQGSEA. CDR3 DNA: TGCAGCGTCAGGGGACAGGCCAACACTGAAGCTTTCTTT. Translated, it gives CSVRGQANTEAFF.

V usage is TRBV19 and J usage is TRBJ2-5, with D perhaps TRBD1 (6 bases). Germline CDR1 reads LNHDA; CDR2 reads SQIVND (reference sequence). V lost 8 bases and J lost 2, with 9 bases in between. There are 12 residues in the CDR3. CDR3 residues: CASSGQQETQYF. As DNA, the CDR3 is TGTGCCAGTTCAGGACAGCAAGAGACCCAGTACTTC.

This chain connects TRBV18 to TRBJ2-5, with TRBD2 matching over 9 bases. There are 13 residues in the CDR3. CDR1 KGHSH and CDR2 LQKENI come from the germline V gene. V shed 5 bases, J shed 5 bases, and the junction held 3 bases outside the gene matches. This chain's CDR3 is CASSATSGETQYF. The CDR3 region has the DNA TGTGCCAGCTCAGCCACTAGCGGGGAGACCCAGTACTTC.

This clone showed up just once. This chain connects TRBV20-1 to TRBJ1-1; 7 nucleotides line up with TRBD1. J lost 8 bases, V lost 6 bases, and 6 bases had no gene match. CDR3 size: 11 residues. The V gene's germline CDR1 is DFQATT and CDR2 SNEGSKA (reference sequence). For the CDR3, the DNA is TGCAGTGCCAAAGGGACAGCCGAAGCTTTCTTT. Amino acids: CSAKGTAEAFF.

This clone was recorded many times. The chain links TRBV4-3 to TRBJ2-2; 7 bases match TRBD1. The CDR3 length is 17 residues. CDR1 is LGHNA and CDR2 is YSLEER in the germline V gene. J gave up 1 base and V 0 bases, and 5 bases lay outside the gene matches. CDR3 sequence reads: CASSQDFYRGNTGELFF. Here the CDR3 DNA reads TGCGCCAGCAGCCAAGATTTCTACAGGGGGAACACCGGGGAGCTGTTTTTT.

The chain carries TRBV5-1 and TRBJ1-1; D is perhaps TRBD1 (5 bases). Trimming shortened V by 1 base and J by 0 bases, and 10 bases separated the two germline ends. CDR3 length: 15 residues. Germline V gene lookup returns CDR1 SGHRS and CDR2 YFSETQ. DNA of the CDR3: TGCGCCAGCAGCTTGCCGGGACTTCTGAACACTGAAGCTTTCTTT. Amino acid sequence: CASSLPGLLNTEAFF.

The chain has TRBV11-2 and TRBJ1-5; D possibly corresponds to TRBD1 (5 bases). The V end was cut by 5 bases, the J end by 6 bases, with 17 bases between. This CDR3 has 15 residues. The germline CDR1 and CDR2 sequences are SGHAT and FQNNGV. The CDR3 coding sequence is TGTGCCAGCAGCCTGGGGACGGTGGTGTCTCAGCCCCAGCATTTT. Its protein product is CASSLGTVVSQPQHF. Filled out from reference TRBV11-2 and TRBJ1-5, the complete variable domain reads EAGVAQSPRYKIIEKRQSVAFWCNPISGHATLYWYQQILGQGPKLLIQFQNNGVVDDSQLPKDRFSAERLKGVDSTLKIQPAKLEDSAVYLCASSLGTVVSQPQHFGDGTRLSIL.

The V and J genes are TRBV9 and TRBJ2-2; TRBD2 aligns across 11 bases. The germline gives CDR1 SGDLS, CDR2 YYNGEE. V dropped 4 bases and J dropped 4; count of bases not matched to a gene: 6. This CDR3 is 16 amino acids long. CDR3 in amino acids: CASSFKTSGATGELFF. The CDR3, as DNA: TGTGCCAGCAGCTTCAAGACTAGCGGGGCCACCGGGGAGCTGTTTTTT. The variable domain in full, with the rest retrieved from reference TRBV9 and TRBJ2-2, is DSGVTQTPKHLITATGQRVTLRCSPRSGDLSVYWYQQSLDQGLQFLIQYYNGEERAKGNILERFSAQQFPDLHSELNLSSLELGDSALYFCASSFKTSGATGELFFGEGSRLTVL.

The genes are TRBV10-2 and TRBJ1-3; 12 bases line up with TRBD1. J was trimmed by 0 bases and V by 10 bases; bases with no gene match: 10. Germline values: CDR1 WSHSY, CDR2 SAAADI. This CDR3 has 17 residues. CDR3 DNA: TGCGCCACCCTCGGGACAGGGGGCCTCTTCTCTGGAAACACCATATATTTT. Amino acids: CATLGTGGLFSGNTIYF.

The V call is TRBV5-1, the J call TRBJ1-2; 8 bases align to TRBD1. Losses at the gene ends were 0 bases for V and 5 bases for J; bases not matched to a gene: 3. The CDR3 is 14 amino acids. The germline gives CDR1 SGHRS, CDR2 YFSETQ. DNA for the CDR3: TGCGCCAGCAGCTTGGGGGACAGGCCATATGGCTACACCTTC. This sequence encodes CASSLGDRPYGYTF. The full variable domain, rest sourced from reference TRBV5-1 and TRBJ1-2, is KAGVTQTPRYLIKTRGQQVTLSCSPISGHRSVSWYQQTPGQGLQFLFEYFSETQRNKGNFPGRFSGRQFSNSRSEMNVSTLELGDSALYLCASSLGDRPYGYTFGSGTRLTVV.

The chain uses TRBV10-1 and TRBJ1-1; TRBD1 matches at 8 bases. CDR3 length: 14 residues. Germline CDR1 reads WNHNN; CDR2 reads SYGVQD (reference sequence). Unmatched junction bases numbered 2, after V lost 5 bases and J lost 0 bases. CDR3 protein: CASSPGGLNTEAFF. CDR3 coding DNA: TGCGCCAGCAGTCCAGGGGGCCTGAACACTGAAGCTTTCTTT.

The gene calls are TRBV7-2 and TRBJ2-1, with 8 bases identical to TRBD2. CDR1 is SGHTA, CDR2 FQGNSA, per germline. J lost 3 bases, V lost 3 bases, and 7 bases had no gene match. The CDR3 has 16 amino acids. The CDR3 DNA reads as TGTGCCAGCAGCTTTAGCGGGGCCAGCGACTACAATGAGCAGTTCTTC. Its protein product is CASSFSGASDYNEQFF. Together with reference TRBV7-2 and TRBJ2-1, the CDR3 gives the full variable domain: GAGVSQSPSNKVTEKGKDVELRCDPISGHTALYWYRQSLGQGLEFLIYFQGNSAPDKSGLPSDRFSAERTGGSVSTLTIQRTQQEDSAVYLCASSFSGASDYNEQFFGPGTRLTVL.

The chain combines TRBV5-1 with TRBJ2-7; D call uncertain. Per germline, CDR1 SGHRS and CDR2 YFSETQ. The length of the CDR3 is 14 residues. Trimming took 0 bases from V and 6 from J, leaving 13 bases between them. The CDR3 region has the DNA TGCGCCAGCAGCTTGGGGGTCGGAGAGCCCGAGCAGTACTTC. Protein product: CASSLGVGEPEQYF.

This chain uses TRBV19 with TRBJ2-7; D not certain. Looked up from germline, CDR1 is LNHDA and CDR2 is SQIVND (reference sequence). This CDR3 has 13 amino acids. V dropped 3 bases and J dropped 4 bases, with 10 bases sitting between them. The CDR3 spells CASSMGFRYEQYF. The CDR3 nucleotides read TGTGCCAGTAGTATGGGTTTTCGGTACGAGCAGTACTTC.

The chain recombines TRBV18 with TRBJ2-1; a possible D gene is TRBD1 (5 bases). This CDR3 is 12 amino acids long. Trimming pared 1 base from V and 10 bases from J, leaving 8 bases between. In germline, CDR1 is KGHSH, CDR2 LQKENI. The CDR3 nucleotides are TGTGCCAGCTCACCACTCCAGGGAGAGCAGTTCTTC. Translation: CASSPLQGEQFF.

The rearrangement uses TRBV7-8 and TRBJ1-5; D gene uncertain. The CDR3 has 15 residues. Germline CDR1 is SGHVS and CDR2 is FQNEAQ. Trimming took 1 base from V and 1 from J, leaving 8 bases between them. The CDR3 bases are TGTGCCAGCAGCTTAGGGAGGGTAAGCAATCAGCCCCAGCATTTT. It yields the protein CASSLGRVSNQPQHF.

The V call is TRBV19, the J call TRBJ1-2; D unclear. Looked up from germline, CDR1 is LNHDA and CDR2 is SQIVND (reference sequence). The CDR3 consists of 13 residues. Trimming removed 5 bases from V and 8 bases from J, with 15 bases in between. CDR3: CASSDTATGGYTF. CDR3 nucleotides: TGTGCCAGTAGTGATACAGCGACTGGGGGCTACACCTTC.

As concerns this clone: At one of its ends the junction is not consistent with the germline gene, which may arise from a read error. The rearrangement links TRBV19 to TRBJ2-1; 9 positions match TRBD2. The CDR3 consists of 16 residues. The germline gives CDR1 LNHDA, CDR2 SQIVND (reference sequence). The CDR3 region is CASSPEGLASSNEQFF. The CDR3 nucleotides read TGTGCCAGTAGTCCCGAGGGACTAGCCTCCTCCAATGAGCAGTTCTTC. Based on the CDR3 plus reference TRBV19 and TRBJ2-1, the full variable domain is DGGITQSPKYLFRKEGQNVTLSCEQNLNHDAMYWYRQDPGQGLRLIYYSQIVNDFQKGDIAEGYSVSREKKESFPLTVTSAQKNPTAFYLCASSPEGLASSNEQFFGPGTRLTVL.

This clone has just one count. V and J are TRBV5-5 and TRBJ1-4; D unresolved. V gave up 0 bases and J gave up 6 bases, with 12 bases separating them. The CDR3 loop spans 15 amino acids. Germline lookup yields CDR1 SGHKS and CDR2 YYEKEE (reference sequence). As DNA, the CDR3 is TGTGCCAGCAGCTTGGCTACGGGATCGGATGAAAAACTGTTTTTT. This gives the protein CASSLATGSDEKLFF. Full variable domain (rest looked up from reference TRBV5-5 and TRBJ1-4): DAGVTQSPTHLIKTRGQQVTLRCSPISGHKSVSWYQQVLGQGPQFIFQYYEKEERGRGNFPDRFSARQFPNYSSELNVNALLLGDSALYLCASSLATGSDEKLFFGSGTQLSVL.

CDR3 region: CAISESSGIRGNYGYTF. CDR3 nucleotide sequence: TGTGCCATCAGTGAGTCGAGCGGGATTCGGGGTAACTATGGCTACACCTTC. The chain is built from TRBV10-3 and TRBJ1-2; D unclear. The V gene's germline CDR1 is ENHRY and CDR2 SYGVKD. The CDR3 loop spans 17 amino acids. Trimming left V 0 bases short and J 1 base short, with 15 bases between.

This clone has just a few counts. The CDR3 protein is CASSQADVTYEQYF. In DNA form, the CDR3 reads TGTGCCAGCAGCCAAGCGGACGTCACCTACGAGCAGTACTTC. The chain joins TRBV4-2 to TRBJ2-7; no clear D gene. This CDR3 is built from 14 residues. V was pared by 1 base and J by 2 bases, with 9 bases between. Germline CDR1 and CDR2: LGHNA and YNFKEQ.

CDR3 loop: CASSYSGQRINQPQHF. CDR3 sequence (DNA): TGTGCCAGCAGTTACTCAGGACAGAGAATCAATCAGCCCCAGCATTTT. This chain uses TRBV6-6 with TRBJ1-5; weak D call: TRBD1 (6 bases). Germline values: CDR1 MNHNY, CDR2 SVGAGI (reference sequence). The V and J ends lost 0 bases and 3 bases respectively, with 12 bases between them. The CDR3 length is 16 residues.

The CDR3 DNA is TGTGCCTCTTCGACTAGCGGGAACTCCTACGAGCAGTACTTC. The encoded protein is CASSTSGNSYEQYF. The chain combines TRBV30 with TRBJ2-7; 11 nucleotides align to TRBD2. CDR3 length equals 14 residues. The germline V gene encodes CDR1 GTSNPN and CDR2 SVGIG (reference sequence). The junction had 5 bases not matched to a gene; V was cut back by 7 bases and J by 0 bases.